The T cell receptor beta chain described here comes from a study of vaccination effects on CD4 cells after COVID-19. Turning to the study itself: Following the second dose by a median of 72 days, the post-vaccine samples were obtained.

This clone came up a few times. Its antigen is unidentified. Produced via immunoSEQ multiplex PCR; TCRdb's table is partial and in-frame only. The top ten hold 20% to 25% of the sample, which has about 15,000 clones, about 74% seen once. The study's findings and limits: Few convalescent patients were studied, and early post-infection samples were lacking. In vaccinees who were healthy, merely 1 out of 255 vaccine-induced clones cross-reacted with common cold coronaviruses.

After removal of 6 bases from V and 4 bases from J, the junction contained 8 bases not matched to a gene. The length of the CDR3 is 14 residues. Germline V lookup: CDR1 LNHDA, CDR2 SQIVND (reference sequence). Sequencing was preceded by expansion of antigen-specific CD4+ T cells with viral peptide pools in the ViraFEST assay. Subsequent to a culture period of about ten days, CD4+ T cells were isolated. Vaccine administered to participants consisted of two doses of either BNT162b2 or mRNA-1273. The vaccine recipients had no prior SARS-CoV-2 infection, with negative nucleocapsid antibodies. The source material was CD4+ T cells from PBMCs cultured with HCoV-NL63 spike peptides, sampled after COVID-19 vaccination. The chain links TRBV19 to TRBJ1-2, with TRBD1 matching 7 bases. The origin of this receptor is a human donor who received a COVID-19 vaccine. CDR3 sequence reads: CASSLEDRAYGYTF. CDR3 coding DNA: TGTGCCAGTAGCTTGGAAGACAGGGCCTATGGCTACACCTTC.